These 22 T cell receptor beta chains were sequenced from one sample in a study of blood T cell repertoires in COVID-19. This table comes from immunoSEQ multiplex PCR, and its TCRdb copy is limited to in-frame clones, with some not included. The table records fewer than 250,000 clones, roughly 87% of them present only once. Sequencing was done on a sample of PBMCs or T cells enriched from blood (not recorded which). The receptors shown here come from a woman under 40 with acute COVID-19.

The V call is TRBV5-1, the J call TRBJ2-7; weak D call: TRBD1 (6 bases). Germline V gene data show CDR1 as SGHRS and CDR2 as YFSETQ. The V end was cut by 4 bases, the J end by 5 bases, with 13 bases between. The CDR3 length is 13 residues. In DNA, the CDR3 is TGCGCCAGCAGCCTCGGGACAATCAACGAGCAGTACTTC. Translated, it gives CASSLGTINEQYF.

The chain is built from TRBV7-8 and TRBJ2-5, with D maybe TRBD1 (5 bases). V lost 5 bases and J 4 bases, leaving 11 bases between the germline ends. There are 13 residues in the CDR3. CDR1 and CDR2 from the germline V gene are SGHVS and FQNEAQ. CDR3 protein: CASSLNRPETQYF. The DNA of the CDR3 is TGTGCCAGCAGCCTGAACAGGCCAGAGACCCAGTACTTC.

This clone was detected only once. CDR3 amino acids: CASSAAGGNEKLFF. The CDR3 DNA reads TGTGCCAGCAGCGCAGCAGGGGGTAATGAAAAACTGTTTTTT. This chain links TRBV7-2 with TRBJ1-4, with 7 bases fitting TRBD1. After removal of 5 bases from V and 4 bases from J, the junction contained 4 bases not matched to a gene. Germline V CDR1 and CDR2: SGHTA, FQGNSA. This CDR3 is built from 14 residues.

CDR3 nucleotide sequence: TGTGCCAGCAGTTACTACAGTCAAGATTCACCCCTCCACTTT. Amino acid sequence: CASSYYSQDSPLHF. The rearrangement joins TRBV6-6 to TRBJ1-6; D not certain. The V gene's germline CDR1 is MNHNY and CDR2 SVGAGI (reference sequence). The germline V and J ends were trimmed by 1 base and 8 bases, with 9 bases remaining between them. This CDR3 is 14 amino acids long.

The J gene is TRBJ2-7, the V gene TRBV11-2; TRBD2 might be the D (6 bases). This CDR3 contains 16 residues. V was trimmed by 5 bases and J by 3 bases, leaving 20 bases between them. CDR1 is SGHAT, CDR2 FQNNGV, per germline. As DNA, the CDR3 is TGTGCCAGCAGCCCGGCAGCAGGAGGGAAATACTACGAGCAGTACTTC. Protein sequence: CASSPAAGGKYYEQYF.

V and J are TRBV10-2 and TRBJ1-1, with D uncertain. V was shortened by 8 bases and J by 0 bases, with 13 bases between the two germline ends. Germline CDR1 and CDR2: WSHSY and SAAADI. The CDR3 is 14 residues long. CDR3 region: CASRHTGMNTEAFF. The DNA for the CDR3 is TGCGCCAGCCGACACACGGGAATGAACACTGAAGCTTTCTTT.

The chain carries TRBV7-9 and TRBJ2-7, with 8 bases fitting TRBD1. Germline CDR1 is SEHNR and CDR2 is FQNEAQ (reference sequence). V shed 1 base, J shed 5 bases, and the junction held 4 bases outside the gene matches. This CDR3 region has 14 residues. The CDR3 nucleotides are TGTGCCAGCAGCTTAGAAAGACAGGGGAACGAGCAGTACTTC. Translated: CASSLERQGNEQYF.

J is TRBJ1-3 and V is TRBV6-5, with D perhaps TRBD1 (5 bases). V lost 6 bases, J lost 2 bases, and 8 bases lay in between. Germline CDR1 and CDR2: MNHEY and SVGAGI. The CDR3 has 13 amino acids. The CDR3 here is CASRGGTGNTIYF. The DNA for the CDR3 is TGTGCCAGCAGGGGGGGTACTGGAAACACCATATATTTT.

The genes are TRBV6-5 and TRBJ1-2; D perhaps matches TRBD1 (5 bases). V lost 4 bases and J 10 bases, leaving 13 bases between the germline ends. Germline values: CDR1 MNHEY, CDR2 SVGAGI. This CDR3 contains 12 residues. The CDR3 nucleotides are TGTGCCAGCAGTTCTACAGCAGGGAACTACACCTTC. Translating gives CASSSTAGNYTF.

The rearrangement links TRBV12-3 or TRBV12-4 to TRBJ2-5; D uncertain. The CDR3 totals 13 residues. V was clipped by 3 bases and J by 3 bases, with 8 bases between them. The CDR3 DNA reads TGTGCCAGCAGTTTTGACACAGAAGAGACCCAGTACTTC. It yields the protein CASSFDTEETQYF.

This clone was seen only once. The chain recombines TRBV5-1 with TRBJ1-1; maybe TRBD1 (6 bases). V was shortened by 1 base and J by 5 bases, with 21 bases between the two germline ends. In germline, CDR1 is SGHRS, CDR2 YFSETQ. The CDR3 is made up of 17 amino acids. Here the CDR3 DNA reads TGCGCCAGCAGCTTGCAGTTTGGGGGCGGATGGAGAACTGAAGCTTTCTTT. It encodes CASSLQFGGGWRTEAFF.

This clone was counted a few times. The rearrangement links TRBV7-9 to TRBJ2-2; possible D gene TRBD2, 6 bases. The CDR3 is made up of 15 amino acids. V was trimmed by 5 bases and J by 3 bases, leaving 13 bases between them. Germline V gene data show CDR1 as SEHNR and CDR2 as FQNEAQ (reference sequence). CDR3 sequence (DNA): TGTGCCAGCAGCCCCGGGACTTTCGACACCGGGGAGCTGTTTTTT. Translation: CASSPGTFDTGELFF.

The rearrangement joins TRBV4-1 to TRBJ1-4, with D tentatively TRBD1 (5 bases). V dropped 3 bases and J dropped 3 bases, with 17 bases sitting between them. The CDR3 has 17 amino acids. The germline V gene has CDR1 MGHRA and CDR2 YSYEKL. The CDR3 here is CASSHHRLGPPNEKLFF. In DNA, the CDR3 is TGCGCCAGCAGCCATCACAGGTTAGGGCCACCTAATGAAAAACTGTTTTTT.

The J gene is TRBJ1-1, the V gene TRBV27; no clear D. V gave up 3 bases and J gave up 5 bases, with 10 bases separating them. Germline values: CDR1 MNHEY, CDR2 SMNVEV (reference sequence). CDR3 length equals 13 residues. The CDR3 sequence: CASSFLGGTEAFF. The CDR3 DNA reads as TGTGCCAGCAGTTTCCTCGGCGGTACTGAAGCTTTCTTT.

V and J are TRBV19 and TRBJ1-1; 10 nucleotides agree with TRBD1. Germline loops: CDR1 LNHDA, CDR2 SQIVND (reference sequence). With V trimmed by 4 bases and J by 7 bases, 3 bases remained unmatched. The CDR3 covers 13 residues. The CDR3 region is CASSTGQGFEAFF. The CDR3 region has the DNA TGTGCCAGTAGTACGGGACAGGGGTTTGAAGCTTTCTTT.

The chain is built from TRBV7-9 and TRBJ2-6, with TRBD1 as a possible D gene (5 bases). This CDR3 contains 18 residues. CDR1 is SEHNR, CDR2 FQNEAQ, per germline (reference sequence). The V and J ends lost 1 base and 0 bases respectively, with 13 bases between them. For the CDR3, the DNA is TGTGCCAGCAGCTTAGGCGGTAGGGGTACCTCTGGGGCCAACGTCCTGACTTTC. Amino acid sequence: CASSLGGRGTSGANVLTF. Filled out from reference TRBV7-9 and TRBJ2-6, the complete variable domain reads DTGVSQNPRHKITKRGQNVTFRCDPISEHNRLYWYRQTLGQGPEFLTYFQNEAQLEKSRLLSDRFSAERPKGSFSTLEIQRTEQGDSAMYLCASSLGGRGTSGANVLTFGAGSRLTVL.

This clone was seen just once. The J gene is TRBJ1-1, the V gene TRBV6-5, with a tentative D call TRBD1 (6 bases). CDR3 length: 14 amino acids. V shed 2 bases and J shed 5 bases, with 12 bases lying between them. Looked up from germline, CDR1 is MNHEY and CDR2 is SVGAGI. The CDR3 nucleotides read TGTGCCAGCAGTTACCAGTGGGGGCGGACTGAAGCTTTCTTT. Translated, it gives CASSYQWGRTEAFF.

The CDR3 nucleotides are TGTGCCACCAGCGATCCGGACAGGCGAAACACTGAAGCTTTCTTT. As protein: CATSDPDRRNTEAFF. V gene TRBV15 combines with J gene TRBJ1-1; TRBD1 agrees at 7 bases. This CDR3 comprises 15 residues. V dropped 5 bases and J dropped 2; count of bases not matched to a gene: 8. Germline CDR1 reads LNHNV; CDR2 reads YYDKDF (reference sequence).

V usage is TRBV12-5 and J usage is TRBJ2-1, with 12 positions matching TRBD2. Germline assignment: CDR1 LGHNT and CDR2 FRNRAP. Trimming took 6 bases from V and 8 from J; bases not matched to a gene: 14. This CDR3 is built from 17 residues. The CDR3 DNA follows: TGTGCTAGTGGCCACCACAGGGCTAGCGGGGGGGCCTATGAGCAGTTCTTC. It encodes CASGHHRASGGAYEQFF.

The chain joins TRBV10-3 to TRBJ1-1; the D is unclear. V lost 4 bases and J 5 bases, leaving 5 bases between the germline ends. Germline-derived CDR1 and CDR2 are ENHRY and SYGVKD. The CDR3 is 11 residues long. The CDR3 nucleotides are TGTGCCATCAGTGGGGCGACTGAAGCTTTCTTT. This gives the protein CAISGATEAFF.

This clone was counted a few times. The rearrangement joins TRBV7-9 to TRBJ2-1; 14 bases are shared with TRBD2. CDR1 and CDR2 from the germline V gene are SEHNR and FQNEAQ (reference sequence). This CDR3 region has 14 residues. Trimming took 5 bases from V and 10 from J; bases not matched to a gene: 4. CDR3 coding DNA: TGTGCCAGCAGCCGGACTAGCGGGGGGACGGAGCAGTTCTTC. Translated: CASSRTSGGTEQFF.

The chain recombines TRBV5-6 with TRBJ1-1, with 7 nucleotides matching TRBD1. The germline V gene has CDR1 SGHDT and CDR2 YYEEEE. The CDR3 totals 13 residues. Germline trimming cut 4 bases from V and 7 bases from J; bases unmatched to any gene: 7. CDR3 DNA sequence: TGTGCCAGCAGCATCGGACAGGTCCATGAAGCTTTCTTT. This gives the protein CASSIGQVHEAFF.